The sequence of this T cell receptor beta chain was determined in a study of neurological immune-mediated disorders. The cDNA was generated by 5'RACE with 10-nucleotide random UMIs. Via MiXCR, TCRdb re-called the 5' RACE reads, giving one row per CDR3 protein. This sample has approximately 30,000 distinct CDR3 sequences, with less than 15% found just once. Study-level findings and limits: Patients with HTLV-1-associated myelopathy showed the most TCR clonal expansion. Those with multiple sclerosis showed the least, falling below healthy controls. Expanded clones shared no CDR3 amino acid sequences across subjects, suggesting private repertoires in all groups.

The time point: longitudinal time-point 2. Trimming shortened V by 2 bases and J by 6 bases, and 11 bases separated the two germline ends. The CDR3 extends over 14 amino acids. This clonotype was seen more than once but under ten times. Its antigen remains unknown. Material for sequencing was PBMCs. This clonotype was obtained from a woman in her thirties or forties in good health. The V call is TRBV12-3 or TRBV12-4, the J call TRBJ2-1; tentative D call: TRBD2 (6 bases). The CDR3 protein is CASSLPRDFNEQFF. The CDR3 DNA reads TGTGCCAGCAGTTTACCCCGGGACTTCAATGAGCAGTTCTTC.